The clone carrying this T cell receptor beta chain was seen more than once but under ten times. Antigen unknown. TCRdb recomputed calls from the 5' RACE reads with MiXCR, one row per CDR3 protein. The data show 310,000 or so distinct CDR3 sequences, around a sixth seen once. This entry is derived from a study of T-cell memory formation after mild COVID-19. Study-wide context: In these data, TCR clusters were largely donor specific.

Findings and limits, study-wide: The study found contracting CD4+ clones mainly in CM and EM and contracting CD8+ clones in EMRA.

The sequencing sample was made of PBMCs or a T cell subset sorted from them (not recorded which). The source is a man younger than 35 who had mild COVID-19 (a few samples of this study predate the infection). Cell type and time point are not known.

For the CDR3, the DNA is TGTGCCAGCATTAAACAAGAGACCCAGTACTTC. Its protein product is CASIKQETQYF. The J gene is TRBJ2-5, the V gene TRBV12-3 or TRBV12-4; D unclear. The CDR3 is 11 amino acids. V was trimmed by 7 bases and J by 2 bases, leaving 5 bases between them.